These T cell receptor beta chains were read from a single sample in a study of T cell changes during pregnancy in multiple sclerosis. The protocol was immunoSEQ multiplex PCR, while the TCRdb copy is restricted to in-frame clones and leaves out a portion. This table has 34,000 or so clones, approximately 91% appearing once. Material: peripheral blood, obtained in the second trimester of pregnancy. These receptors were obtained from a female donor in good health, enrolled as a control in a pregnancy study. The CDR3 runs from the conserved cysteine through the conserved F or W. D genes are given only for firm matches. The size field is filled for only some rows; it gives once, few, many or a size class.

length	V	D	size	J	CDR3	DNA
12	TRBV11-1	TRBD1	-	TRBJ1-1	CASSRTGTEAFF	TGTGCCAGCAGCCGGACAGGAACTGAAGCTTTCTTT
14	TRBV19	-	-	TRBJ2-3	CASGPGQRADTQYF	TGTGCCAGTGGCCCCGGACAGAGGGCAGATACGCAGTATTTT
15	TRBV6-4	TRBD1	-	TRBJ2-3	CASSEGQGGTDTQYF	TGTGCCAGCAGTGAGGGGCAGGGGGGCACAGATACGCAGTATTTT
15	TRBV5-1	-	once	TRBJ2-6	CASSAQGFGANVLTF	TGCGCCAGCAGCGCCCAGGGGTTTGGGGCCAACGTCCTGACTTTC
15	TRBV5-1	TRBD2	once	TRBJ2-3	CASSSGLANTDTQYF	TGCGCCAGCAGCTCGGGACTAGCGAATACAGATACGCAGTATTTT
15	TRBV19	-	-	TRBJ1-2	CASSTRDTSNYGYTF	TGTGCCAGTAGTACCCGGGACACGAGTAACTATGGCTACACCTTC
14	TRBV5-4	-	-	TRBJ1-1	CASSLAPGLGGAFF	TGTGCCAGCAGCTTGGCGCCGGGTCTGGGGGGAGCTTTCTTT
15	TRBV2	TRBD1	-	TRBJ1-6	CASSLKTGGGSPLHF	TGTGCCAGCAGTCTAAAGACAGGGGGAGGATCACCCCTCCACTTT
14	TRBV27	-	-	TRBJ2-7	CASSPGLTVREQYF	TGTGCCAGCAGTCCCGGACTTACCGTACGTGAGCAGTACTTC
12	TRBV30	-	medium-sized	TRBJ1-1	CAWTTGNTEAFF	TGTGCCTGGACGACAGGGAACACTGAAGCTTTCTTT
14	TRBV11-2	-	-	TRBJ1-1	CASSPMRRDTEAFF	TGTGCCAGCAGCCCTATGCGACGGGACACTGAAGCTTTCTTT
14	TRBV2	TRBD1	-	TRBJ1-2	CASSHGTENYGYTF	TGTGCCAGCAGTCACGGGACAGAGAACTATGGCTACACCTTC
18	TRBV7-8	TRBD2	-	TRBJ2-7	CASSLFWRERVLSYEQYF	TGTGCCAGCAGCTTATTCTGGCGGGAGCGGGTACTGTCCTACGAGCAGTACTTC
16	TRBV6-5	-	-	TRBJ2-6	CASSFSQGAGANVLTF	TGTGCCAGCAGTTTCTCACAGGGAGCTGGGGCCAACGTCCTGACTTTC
17	TRBV4-1	-	-	TRBJ1-6	CASSQPDRSSYNSPLHF	TGCGCCAGCAGCCAACCCGACAGGAGCTCCTATAATTCACCCCTCCACTTT
14	TRBV13	-	-	TRBJ2-7	CASSPGTSSYEQYF	TGTGCCAGCAGCCCCGGGACTTCCAGCTACGAGCAGTACTTC
15	TRBV19	TRBD1	once	TRBJ1-1	CASSIKGGQSTEAFF	TGTGCCAGTAGTATAAAGGGGGGACAGAGCACTGAAGCTTTCTTT
15	TRBV11-1	TRBD2	once	TRBJ2-1	CASSYGLALNNEQFF	TGTGCCAGCAGCTATGGACTAGCGCTTAACAATGAGCAGTTCTTC
11	TRBV6-6	TRBD2	-	TRBJ2-7	CATSGGYEQYF	TGTGCCACCAGCGGGGGGTACGAGCAGTACTTC
15	TRBV28	-	once	TRBJ1-5	CASSLSSLSNQPQHF	TGTGCCAGCAGTTTATCCAGTCTTAGCAATCAGCCCCAGCATTTT
15	TRBV9	-	-	TRBJ1-2	CASSVDLGGFDGYTF	TGTGCCAGCAGCGTAGATCTCGGGGGATTCGATGGCTACACCTTC
15	TRBV5-6	-	-	TRBJ2-1	CASSLELGGRNEQFF	TGTGCCAGCAGCTTGGAATTGGGGGGGCGCAATGAGCAGTTCTTC
13	TRBV29-1	TRBD2	-	TRBJ2-7	CSVVRGRFYEQYF	TGCAGCGTCGTCCGCGGGAGGTTCTACGAGCAGTACTTC
15	TRBV11-2	TRBD1	-	TRBJ2-2	CASSYGQGDTGELFF	TGTGCCAGCAGCTACGGACAGGGGGACACCGGGGAGCTGTTTTTT
15	TRBV7-3	-	-	TRBJ1-1	CASSLRTGHNTEAFF	TGTGCCAGCAGCTTACGCACGGGACATAACACTGAAGCTTTCTTT
15	TRBV6-1	TRBD1	-	TRBJ2-5	CASSSNRGERETQYF	TGTGCCAGCAGTTCAAACAGGGGGGAAAGAGAGACCCAGTACTTC
15	TRBV28	-	-	TRBJ1-1	CASSPTPSLNTEAFF	TGTGCCAGCAGTCCAACCCCCTCACTCAACACTGAAGCTTTCTTT
14	TRBV30	-	few	TRBJ1-5	CAWTPGTGDQPQHF	TGTGCCTGGACCCCAGGGACGGGAGATCAGCCCCAGCATTTT
11	TRBV20-1	-	-	TRBJ2-3	CSAKPGVGQYF	TGCAGTGCCAAGCCGGGGGTCGGGCAGTATTTT
14	TRBV18	TRBD1	-	TRBJ1-5	CASSNDRGNQPQHF	TGTGCCAGCTCAAACGACAGGGGCAATCAGCCCCAGCATTTT
15	TRBV7-8	-	once	TRBJ1-1	CASSLEAGMNTEAFF	TGTGCCAGCAGCTTAGAGGCAGGGATGAACACTGAAGCTTTCTTT
15	TRBV5-1	TRBD2	few	TRBJ2-5	CASSRWGGEGETQYF	TGCGCCAGCAGCCGATGGGGGGGAGAGGGGGAGACCCAGTACTTC
15	TRBV5-4	TRBD1	-	TRBJ1-1	CASSQTYRGSTEAFF	TGTGCCAGCAGCCAGACCTACAGGGGAAGCACTGAAGCTTTCTTT